The entry below gives a single TCR beta chain sequence along with its context. Its antigen is unidentified. The study ran its PCR with 60 Vbeta and 13 Jbeta primers. Sequencing was performed with immunoSEQ multiplex PCR; in TCRdb, only in-frame clones are kept and a portion is missing. The sample gives about 86,000 clones, approximately 70% of which show up once; approximately 7.8% is in the top ten. J was trimmed by 9 bases and V by 4 bases; bases with no gene match: 6. Germline CDR1 reads SQVTM; CDR2 reads ANQGSEA. This CDR3 spans 12 amino acids. This specimen comes from a study of cytomegalovirus exposure and HLA in healthy donors. Study at large: Earlier sequencing of 150 million to 200 million T cells yielded 120 million or so unique TCR beta sequences. The study's early data release held tens of millions of unique TCRs from HLA-typed donors. Study observations and caveats: The authors enumerated over 150 TCR beta chains as linked to cytomegalovirus.

Sampled while nominally healthy, donors likely had unrecorded immune exposures. The sequence was collected from a man aged 55 to 70 in good health and CMV-seronegative. The material sequenced was PBMCs. The J gene is TRBJ1-2, the V gene TRBV29-1; 9 nucleotides align to TRBD1. The CDR3 DNA sequence: TGCAGCGTTGCTGGGGACAGGGACAGCTACACCTTC. It specifies CSVAGDRDSYTF.